Given below is one T cell receptor beta chain in context. Antigen unknown. The record originates from a study of cytomegalovirus exposure and HLA in healthy donors. Study overall: Later, an analysis reported that the 95 to 150 validation repertoires had used the same platform as the roughly 660 first-cohort repertoires. Study findings and constraints: The classifier was said to identify cytomegalovirus status with high specificity and sensitivity. A list of 164 TCR beta chains associated with cytomegalovirus was given. In a later analysis, first-cohort TCR clusters were found to tend to co-occur in the 90 to 150 validation repertoires.

Sequencing was performed with immunoSEQ multiplex PCR; in TCRdb, only in-frame clones are kept and a portion is missing. The sample lists some 190,000 clones; more than 75% were seen once. The CDR3 has 12 residues. Between the trimmed V and J ends, which lost 3 bases and 7 bases, there was a span of 8 bases. The germline gives CDR1 SGDLS, CDR2 YYNGEE. V and J are TRBV9 and TRBJ1-3; D remains ambiguous. The source is a young man in good health and CMV-seropositive. The specimen was PBMCs. The CDR3, as DNA: TGTGCCAGCAGCGGACCGGTGAACACCATATATTTT. Amino acid sequence: CASSGPVNTIYF.